The 21 T cell receptor beta chains presented below share a single source sample, sequenced in a study of T cells in Graves' hyperthyroidism and ophthalmopathy. Amplification of TCR beta CDR3 regions used RNA as the template. The HTBI primer set was used in a first-round RT-PCR of the TCR CDR3. One entry per CDR3 protein, called by TCRdb with MiXCR from the multiplex PCR reads. The data contain roughly 200,000 distinct CDR3 sequences, around 20% of them singletons. Input material: blood. Source of these receptors: a man in his forties with Graves' hyperthyroidism.

Remarks on this clonotype: The junction differs from germline at one of its ends, possibly a read error. The rearrangement links TRBV7-9 to TRBJ2-1; D is possibly TRBD1 (5 bases). The CDR3 spans 14 residues. Germline lookup yields CDR1 SEHNR and CDR2 FQNEAQ (reference sequence). The CDR3 sequence: CASSTGEKYSEQFF. The CDR3 nucleotides read TGTGCCAGCAGCACAGGTGAAAAGTACAGTGAGCAGTTCTTC.

This chain uses TRBV20-1 with TRBJ2-6; tentatively, D is TRBD1 (6 bases). V was trimmed by 5 bases and J by 0 bases, leaving 11 bases between them. The germline CDR1 and CDR2 sequences are DFQATT and SNEGSKA (reference sequence). This CDR3 is built from 15 residues. For the CDR3, the DNA is TGCAGTGCTTCGGACAGCTCCTCTGGGGCCAACGTCCTGACTTTC. It is translated as CSASDSSSGANVLTF.

This clonotype was observed at least ten times. The rearrangement uses TRBV20-1 and TRBJ2-1; 9 bases line up with TRBD2. The CDR3 loop spans 14 amino acids. V was pared by 2 bases and J by 6 bases, with 5 bases of the junction left unmatched. Germline assignment: CDR1 DFQATT and CDR2 SNEGSKA (reference sequence). CDR3 protein: CSARLAGLRNEQFF. As DNA, the CDR3 is TGCAGTGCTAGACTAGCGGGGTTGCGCAATGAGCAGTTCTTC.

This clonotype was detected many times. The chain carries TRBV11-2 and TRBJ1-1, with D possibly TRBD1 on 5 matching bases. Trimming removed 1 base from V and 1 base from J, with 10 bases in between. The CDR3 has 15 amino acids. Germline V CDR1 and CDR2: SGHAT, FQNNGV. The CDR3 spells CASSLGGRPNTEAFF. Here the CDR3 DNA reads TGTGCCAGCAGCTTAGGGGGACGGCCGAACACTGAAGCTTTCTTT. Filled out from reference TRBV11-2 and TRBJ1-1, the complete variable domain reads EAGVAQSPRYKIIEKRQSVAFWCNPISGHATLYWYQQILGQGPKLLIQFQNNGVVDDSQLPKDRFSAERLKGVDSTLKIQPAKLEDSAVYLCASSLGGRPNTEAFFGQGTRLTVV.

This clonotype appeared many times. The chain combines TRBV5-6 with TRBJ2-7; D possibly corresponds to TRBD1 (5 bases). CDR3 length equals 14 residues. The V end lost 4 bases, the J end lost 0 bases, and 11 bases lay between the germline ends. Germline V CDR1 and CDR2: SGHDT, YYEEEE. The DNA for the CDR3 is TGTGCCAGCAGCACAGGATCGAGCTCCTACGAGCAGTACTTC. It translates to CASSTGSSSYEQYF. Full variable domain (outside the CDR3, taken from reference TRBV5-6 and TRBJ2-7): DAGVTQSPTHLIKTRGQQVTLRCSPKSGHDTVSWYQQALGQGPQFIFQYYEEEERQRGNFPDRFSGHQFPNYSSELNVNALLLGDSALYLCASSTGSSSYEQYFGPGTRLTVT.

Remarks on this clonotype: This sequence may be a read error, since a much larger clone differs from it by one base. J is TRBJ1-4 and V is TRBV18; D gene uncertain. Deletions cut 2 bases from V and 10 bases from J, with 14 bases between. The CDR3 spans 14 residues. Per germline, CDR1 KGHSH and CDR2 LQKENI. The CDR3: CASSPTRDIRKLFF. In DNA form, the CDR3 reads TGTGCCAGCTCACCAACAAGGGATATTCGAAAACTGTTTTTT.

This clonotype was recorded many times. CDR3 nucleotide sequence: TGTGCCAGCAGAACCGGGACATCCGTTTCCGAGCAGTACTTC. Translation gives CASRTGTSVSEQYF. This chain connects TRBV2 to TRBJ2-7, with TRBD1 as a possible D gene (6 bases). V was pared by 6 bases and J by 6 bases, with 18 bases between. CDR3 size: 14 residues. Germline loops: CDR1 SNHLY, CDR2 FYNNEI.

There are many counts of this clonotype. The rearrangement links TRBV5-1 to TRBJ2-1; maybe TRBD1 (6 bases). The germline V and J ends were trimmed by 0 bases and 8 bases, with 12 bases remaining between them. This CDR3 is built from 14 residues. Germline V gene data show CDR1 as SGHRS and CDR2 as YFSETQ. The DNA of the CDR3 is TGCGCCAGCAGCTTGGAGCCCACAGGGTATGAGCAGTTCTTC. Its protein product is CASSLEPTGYEQFF.

The gene calls are TRBV20-1 and TRBJ1-6, with D possibly matching TRBD1 (6 bases). This CDR3 comprises 15 residues. The V end was cut by 6 bases, the J end by 0 bases, with 12 bases between. Germline values: CDR1 DFQATT, CDR2 SNEGSKA (reference sequence). CDR3 sequence: CSAEAQGSYNSPLHF. CDR3 bases: TGCAGTGCCGAAGCACAGGGCTCCTATAATTCACCCCTCCACTTT.

The table lists this clonotype with many counts. The chain has TRBV5-1 and TRBJ2-7, with a tentative D call TRBD1 (6 bases). The germline V and J ends were trimmed by 0 bases and 6 bases, with 10 bases remaining between them. Germline V gene data show CDR1 as SGHRS and CDR2 as YFSETQ. The CDR3 covers 13 residues. The CDR3 DNA reads as TGCGCCAGCAGCTTGGAGGGGGAAGGCGAGCAGTACTTC. It codes for CASSLEGEGEQYF.

This clonotype was observed many times. The chain links TRBV11-2 to TRBJ2-5, with TRBD1 matching 8 bases. The germline CDR1 and CDR2 sequences are SGHAT and FQNNGV. The J segment lost 5 bases and the V segment lost 6 bases, leaving 11 bases of the junction unmatched. The CDR3 loop spans 15 amino acids. The CDR3 DNA reads TGTGCCAGCAGATCTGACCCAGGGGGCTGGGAGACCCAGTACTTC. Residues: CASRSDPGGWETQYF. Full variable domain (remainder filled in from reference TRBV11-2 and TRBJ2-5): EAGVAQSPRYKIIEKRQSVAFWCNPISGHATLYWYQQILGQGPKLLIQFQNNGVVDDSQLPKDRFSAERLKGVDSTLKIQPAKLEDSAVYLCASRSDPGGWETQYFGPGTRLLVL.

The chain recombines TRBV11-2 with TRBJ2-1; no firm D call. V was clipped by 1 base and J by 7 bases, with 8 bases between them. CDR1 and CDR2 from the germline V gene are SGHAT and FQNNGV. The CDR3 runs 13 residues. CDR3 in amino acids: CASSLAGLNEQFF. CDR3 bases: TGTGCCAGCAGCTTAGCAGGCCTTAATGAGCAGTTCTTC.

At least ten counts were recorded for this clonotype. The chain joins TRBV20-1 to TRBJ2-5; 12 bases are shared with TRBD2. The CDR3 runs 15 residues. The J segment lost 2 bases and the V segment lost 5 bases, leaving 6 bases of the junction unmatched. Per germline, CDR1 DFQATT and CDR2 SNEGSKA (reference sequence). The CDR3 DNA follows: TGCAGTGCTGAAGGACTAGCGGGGATACAAGAGACCCAGTACTTC. Amino acids: CSAEGLAGIQETQYF.

This clonotype was found many times. The V gene is TRBV6-1, the J gene TRBJ2-3, with D perhaps assigned TRBD1 or TRBD2 (5 bases each). The CDR3 totals 14 residues. Trimming took 6 bases from V and 5 from J, leaving 15 bases between them. The germline V gene has CDR1 MNHNS and CDR2 SASEGT. The CDR3 is CASSGTSRLDTQYF. For the CDR3, the DNA is TGTGCCAGCAGCGGGACCTCCCGTTTAGATACGCAGTATTTT.

This clonotype turned up a few times. This chain links TRBV5-8 with TRBJ2-1; no reliable D call. CDR3 length equals 15 residues. From germline, CDR1 is SGHTS and CDR2 YDEGEE. Trimming stripped 3 bases from V and 0 bases from J, with 10 bases between. The CDR3 loop is CASSSSSLSYNEQFF. The DNA of the CDR3 is TGTGCCAGCAGCTCCTCCAGTCTCTCCTACAATGAGCAGTTCTTC. Together with reference TRBV5-8 and TRBJ2-1, the CDR3 gives the full variable domain: EAGVTQSPTHLIKTRGQQATLRCSPISGHTSVYWYQQALGLGLQFLLWYDEGEERNRGNFPPRFSGRQFPNYSSELNVNALELEDSALYLCASSSSSLSYNEQFFGPGTRLTVL.

This clonotype has a count of ten or more. The chain couples TRBV12-3 or TRBV12-4 to TRBJ2-7; 9 bases fit TRBD1. The CDR3 runs 15 residues. V was pared by 5 bases and J by 6 bases, with 11 bases of the junction left unmatched. The CDR3, as DNA: TGTGCCAGCAGTCTTATCCGGGACAGGGTGTCCGAGCAGTACTTC. Its protein is CASSLIRDRVSEQYF.

Many counts were recorded for this clonotype. The chain combines TRBV2 with TRBJ1-5; no definite D call. This CDR3 spans 13 amino acids. Germline V gene data show CDR1 as SNHLY and CDR2 as FYNNEI. Trimming shortened V by 6 bases and J by 11 bases, and 17 bases separated the two germline ends. The CDR3 DNA follows: TGTGCCAGCAGGCCAACCGAGATCTGGACCCAGCATTTT. It translates to CASRPTEIWTQHF. Looking up the rest from reference TRBV2 and TRBJ1-5 gives the full variable domain: EPEVTQTPSHQVTQMGQEVILRCVPISNHLYFYWYRQILGQKVEFLVSFYNNEISEKSEIFDDQFSVERPDGSNFTLKIRSTKLEDSAMYFCASRPTEIWTQHFGDGTRLSIL.

There are a few counts of this clonotype. The chain combines TRBV29-1 with TRBJ1-1; a possible D gene is TRBD1 (6 bases). V dropped 7 bases and J dropped 7 bases, with 13 bases sitting between them. Germline assignment: CDR1 SQVTM and CDR2 ANQGSEA. This CDR3 region has 11 residues. CDR3 amino acids: CSAQQGGEAFF. The CDR3 region has the DNA TGCAGCGCCCAACAGGGAGGTGAAGCTTTCTTT.

This clonotype was detected ten times or more. This sequence joins TRBV28 and TRBJ1-5, with D maybe TRBD1 (6 bases). The CDR3 extends over 14 amino acids. Germline V gene data show CDR1 as MDHEN and CDR2 as SYDVKM. Trimming took 5 bases from V and 5 from J, leaving 13 bases between them. The CDR3: CASSPSGDDQPQHF. For the CDR3, the DNA is TGTGCCAGCAGTCCTTCAGGGGATGATCAGCCCCAGCATTTT.

The CDR3 region has the DNA TGCGCCAGCAGCGCGGGACAGATGAACACTGAAGCTTTCTTT. It specifies CASSAGQMNTEAFF. This rearrangement joins TRBV5-1 to TRBJ1-1, with 7 bases matching TRBD1. V gave up 4 bases and J gave up 0 bases; unmatched junction bases: 3. Germline lookup yields CDR1 SGHRS and CDR2 YFSETQ. CDR3 length: 14 amino acids. The whole variable domain, filled in from reference TRBV5-1 and TRBJ1-1, reads KAGVTQTPRYLIKTRGQQVTLSCSPISGHRSVSWYQQTPGQGLQFLFEYFSETQRNKGNFPGRFSGRQFSNSRSEMNVSTLELGDSALYLCASSAGQMNTEAFFGQGTRLTVV.

Many counts were recorded for this clonotype. The rearrangement uses TRBV12-3 or TRBV12-4 and TRBJ2-7; 9 bases are a match to TRBD2. Trimming at V came to 5 bases and at J to 0 bases, leaving 11 bases not matched to a gene. CDR3 length: 17 residues. The CDR3 is CASSPLRGGPSSYEQYF. The CDR3 DNA sequence: TGTGCCAGCAGTCCCTTGCGGGGGGGCCCAAGCTCCTACGAGCAGTACTTC.